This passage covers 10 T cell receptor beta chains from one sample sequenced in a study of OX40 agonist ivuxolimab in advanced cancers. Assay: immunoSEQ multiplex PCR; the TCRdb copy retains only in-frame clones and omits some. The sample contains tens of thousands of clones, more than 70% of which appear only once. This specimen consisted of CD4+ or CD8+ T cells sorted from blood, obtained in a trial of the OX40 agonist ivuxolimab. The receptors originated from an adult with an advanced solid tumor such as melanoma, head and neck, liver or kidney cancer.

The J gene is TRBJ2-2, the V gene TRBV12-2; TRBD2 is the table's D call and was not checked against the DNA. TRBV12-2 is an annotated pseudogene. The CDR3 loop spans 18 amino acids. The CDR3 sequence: CASRLGAVAGEVTGELFF. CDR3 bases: TGTGCAAGTCGCTTAGGGGCTGTGGCGGGAGAAGTGACCGGGGAGCTGTTTTTT.

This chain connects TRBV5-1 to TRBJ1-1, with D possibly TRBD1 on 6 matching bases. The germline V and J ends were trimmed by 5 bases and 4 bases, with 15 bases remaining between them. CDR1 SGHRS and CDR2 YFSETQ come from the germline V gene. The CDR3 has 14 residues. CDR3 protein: CASSPGGGITEAFF. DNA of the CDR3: TGCGCCAGCAGTCCGGGAGGGGGAATCACTGAAGCTTTCTTT.

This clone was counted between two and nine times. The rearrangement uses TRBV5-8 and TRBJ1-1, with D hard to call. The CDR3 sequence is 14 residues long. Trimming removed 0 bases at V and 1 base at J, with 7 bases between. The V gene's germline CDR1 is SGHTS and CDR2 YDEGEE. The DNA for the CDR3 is TGTGCCAGCAGCTTGGGACACTGGAACACTGAAGCTTTCTTT. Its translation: CASSLGHWNTEAFF.

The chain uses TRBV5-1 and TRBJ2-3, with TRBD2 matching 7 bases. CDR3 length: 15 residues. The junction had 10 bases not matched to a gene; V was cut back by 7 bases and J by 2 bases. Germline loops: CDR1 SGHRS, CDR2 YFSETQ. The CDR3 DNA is TGCGCCAGCCAGTTACTAGCGACTATCACAGATACGCAGTATTTT. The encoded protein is CASQLLATITDTQYF.

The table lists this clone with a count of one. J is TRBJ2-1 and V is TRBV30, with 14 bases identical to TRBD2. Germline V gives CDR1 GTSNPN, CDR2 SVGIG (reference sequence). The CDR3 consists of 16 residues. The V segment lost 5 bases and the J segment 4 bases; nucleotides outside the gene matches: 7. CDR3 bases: TGTGCCTGGGAAAAAGGGACTAGCGGGAGTTACAATGAGCAGTTCTTC. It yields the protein CAWEKGTSGSYNEQFF.

In DNA form, the CDR3 reads TGTGCCAGCAGTGACCGGGCCCTTGGGAATGAGCAGTTCTTC. It encodes CASSDRALGNEQFF. The gene calls are TRBV2 and TRBJ2-1; D gene uncertain. V was shortened by 3 bases and J by 7 bases, with 13 bases between the two germline ends. CDR3 length: 14 residues. Germline CDR1 and CDR2: SNHLY and FYNNEI. The entire variable domain, with the rest obtained from reference TRBV2 and TRBJ2-1, is as follows: EPEVTQTPSHQVTQMGQEVILRCVPISNHLYFYWYRQILGQKVEFLVSFYNNEISEKSEIFDDQFSVERPDGSNFTLKIRSTKLEDSAMYFCASSDRALGNEQFFGPGTRLTVL.

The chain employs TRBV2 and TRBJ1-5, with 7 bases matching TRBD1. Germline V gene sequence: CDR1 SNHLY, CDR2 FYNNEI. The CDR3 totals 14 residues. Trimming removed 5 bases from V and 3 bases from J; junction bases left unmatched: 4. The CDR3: CASSRTGNNQPQHF. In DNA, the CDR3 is TGTGCCAGCAGTAGGACAGGTAACAATCAGCCCCAGCATTTT. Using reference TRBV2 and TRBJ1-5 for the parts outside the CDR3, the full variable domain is EPEVTQTPSHQVTQMGQEVILRCVPISNHLYFYWYRQILGQKVEFLVSFYNNEISEKSEIFDDQFSVERPDGSNFTLKIRSTKLEDSAMYFCASSRTGNNQPQHFGDGTRLSIL.

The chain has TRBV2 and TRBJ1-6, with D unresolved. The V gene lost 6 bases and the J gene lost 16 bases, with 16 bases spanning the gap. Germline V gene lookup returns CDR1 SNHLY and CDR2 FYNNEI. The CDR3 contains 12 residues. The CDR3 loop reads CASREGSLGLHF. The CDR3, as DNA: TGTGCCAGCAGGGAGGGCTCCCTCGGGCTCCACTTT.

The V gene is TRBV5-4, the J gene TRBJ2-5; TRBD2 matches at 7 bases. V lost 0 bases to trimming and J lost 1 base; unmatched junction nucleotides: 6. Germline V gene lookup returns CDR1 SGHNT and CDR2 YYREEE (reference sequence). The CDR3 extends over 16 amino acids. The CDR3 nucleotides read TGTGCCAGCAGCTTGGAACTAGCGAGTACCCAAGAGACCCAGTACTTC. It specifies CASSLELASTQETQYF.

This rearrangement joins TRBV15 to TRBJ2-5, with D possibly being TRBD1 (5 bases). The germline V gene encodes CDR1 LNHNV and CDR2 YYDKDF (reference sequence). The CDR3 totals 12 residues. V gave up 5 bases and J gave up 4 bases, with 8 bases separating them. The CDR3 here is CATSVGPETQYF. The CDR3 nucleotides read TGTGCCACCAGCGTGGGGCCAGAGACCCAGTACTTC.